This entry features one T cell receptor (beta chain) sequence. The data are from a study of blood T cell repertoires in COVID-19. Study background: From the United States, Italy and Spain came samples of acute and convalescent COVID-19.

Original handling: Reference gene primer amplification gave estimated nucleated cell counts. Clones were read by immunoSEQ multiplex PCR, and TCRdb kept only the in-frame ones, dropping some. The DNA gave D and trimming, while V, J and clone size come from that table. The sample contains 150,000 to 200,000 clones, about 92% of which appear only once. Germline CDR1 is GTSNPN and CDR2 is SVGIG (reference sequence). The CDR3 consists of 14 residues. V was pared by 0 bases and J by 6 bases, with 15 bases between. The chain combines TRBV30 with TRBJ2-7; possibly TRBD2 for D (6 bases). Specimen: peripheral blood. The clonotype was recovered from a man between 60 and 70 years old with active or convalescent COVID-19. This CDR3 reads CAWSVQRLVVEQYF. The DNA of the CDR3 is TGTGCCTGGAGTGTACAGCGACTAGTCGTCGAGCAGTACTTC.